This T cell receptor beta chain was captured by sequencing in a study of OX40 agonist ivuxolimab in advanced cancers. Study outcomes and limitations: Among T cells, CD8+ cells averaged more expanded clones than CD4+ cells.

Trimming at V came to 2 bases and at J to 1 base, leaving 8 bases not matched to a gene. CDR1 is MGHRA and CDR2 is YSYEKL in the germline V gene. The CDR3 spans 18 residues. With regard to this clone: Its target is unknown.

Profiled with immunoSEQ multiplex PCR; TCRdb holds only in-frame clones, not every one. The data show more than 85,000 clones, roughly 91% seen once. This chain connects TRBV4-1 to TRBJ2-7; 13 positions agree with TRBD2. This clonotype was obtained from an adult with an advanced solid tumor such as melanoma, head and neck, liver or kidney cancer. Sequencing used CD4+ or CD8+ T cells sorted from blood, obtained in a trial of the OX40 agonist ivuxolimab. Here the CDR3 reads CASSQRLAGGQGSYEQYF. The CDR3, as DNA: TGCGCCAGCAGCCAAAGACTAGCGGGAGGTCAGGGATCCTACGAGCAGTACTTC.